Presented here are 11 T cell receptor beta chains from one specimen sequenced in a study of blood T cell repertoires in COVID-19. Method: immunoSEQ multiplex PCR; TCRdb's copy keeps in-frame clones and lacks some. The table has about 260,000 clones, roughly 86% seen once. Sequenced sample: PBMCs or T cells enriched from blood (not recorded which). The source is a woman aged 45-65 years who had recovered from COVID-19.

CDR3 amino acids: CASSPDREAFF. The CDR3, as DNA: TGTGCCAGCAGCCCCGACAGAGAAGCTTTCTTT. This chain joins TRBV28 and TRBJ1-1; D perhaps matches TRBD1 (5 bases). The CDR3 extends over 11 amino acids. The germline gives CDR1 MDHEN, CDR2 SYDVKM. The V end lost 6 bases, the J end lost 8 bases, and 10 bases lay between the germline ends. Filled out from reference TRBV28 and TRBJ1-1, the complete variable domain reads DVKVTQSSRYLVKRTGEKVFLECVQDMDHENMFWYRQDPGLGLRLIYFSYDVKMKEKGDIPEGYSVSREKKERFSLILESASTNQTSMYLCASSPDREAFFGQGTRLTVV.

CDR3 protein: CASQAASGAYNEQFF. CDR3 bases: TGTGCCAGTCAAGCGGCTAGCGGGGCGTACAATGAGCAGTTCTTC. The chain employs TRBV19 and TRBJ2-1; 9 nucleotides align to TRBD2. Germline V gene data show CDR1 as LNHDA and CDR2 as SQIVND (reference sequence). The length of the CDR3 is 15 residues. With V trimmed by 8 bases and J by 4 bases, 9 bases remained unmatched. Looking up the rest from reference TRBV19 and TRBJ2-1 gives the full variable domain: DGGITQSPKYLFRKEGQNVTLSCEQNLNHDAMYWYRQDPGQGLRLIYYSQIVNDFQKGDIAEGYSVSREKKESFPLTVTSAQKNPTAFYLCASQAASGAYNEQFFGPGTRLTVL.

This chain links TRBV7-9 with TRBJ2-3, with 13 bases lining up with TRBD2. The trim removed 6 bases at V and 0 bases at J, leaving 3 bases unmatched. The CDR3 is made up of 16 amino acids. The germline gives CDR1 SEHNR, CDR2 FQNEAQ (reference sequence). The CDR3 reads CASRGTSGVSTDTQYF. CDR3 DNA: TGTGCCAGCAGGGGGACTAGCGGGGTTAGCACAGATACGCAGTATTTT.

This clone was detected only once. The CDR3 reads CASNLLAGGFRVGETQYF. The CDR3 bases are TGTGCCAGCAACCTACTAGCGGGAGGCTTCCGGGTAGGAGAGACCCAGTACTTC. The chain has TRBV5-6 and TRBJ2-5; 12 bases agree with TRBD2. Germline CDR1 is SGHDT and CDR2 is YYEEEE. V trimming: 6 bases; J trimming: 4 bases; junction bases outside the gene matches: 16. The CDR3 sequence is 18 residues long.

CDR3 DNA sequence: TGTGCCTGGAGTGTAAGGGGGAGCACAGATACGCAGTATTTT. Its protein product is CAWSVRGSTDTQYF. The chain couples TRBV30 to TRBJ2-3; the D gene is possibly TRBD1 (6 bases). With 0 bases removed from V and 0 bases from J, the gap between germline ends came to 7 bases. Germline V gene sequence: CDR1 GTSNPN, CDR2 SVGIG (reference sequence). The CDR3 runs 14 residues.

This chain uses TRBV6-6 with TRBJ1-2; D possibly corresponds to TRBD1 (5 bases). This CDR3 is built from 13 residues. V lost 5 bases, J lost 8 bases, and 15 bases lay in between. From germline, CDR1 is MNHNY and CDR2 SVGAGI (reference sequence). In DNA, the CDR3 is TGTGCCAGCAGTCTTCCAGGGTCCGTAGGCTACACCTTC. Translating it yields CASSLPGSVGYTF.

V and J are TRBV27 and TRBJ2-3; D perhaps matches TRBD2 (5 bases). Germline V gene sequence: CDR1 MNHEY, CDR2 SMNVEV (reference sequence). Trimming removed 3 bases at V and 2 bases at J, with 24 bases between. The CDR3 is 19 amino acids. CDR3 nucleotide sequence: TGTGCCAGCAGTTTCTTCCCCCCGAGCAGCGGAGACGACACAGATACGCAGTATTTT. It yields the protein CASSFFPPSSGDDTDTQYF.

The chain combines TRBV7-9 with TRBJ2-5; D unresolved. Germline CDR1 and CDR2: SEHNR and FQNEAQ (reference sequence). V was cut by 5 bases and J by 4 bases, with 17 bases left in between. The CDR3 runs to 15 residues. CDR3 residues: CASSPLGIERETQYF. The CDR3 bases are TGTGCCAGCAGCCCCCTGGGCATTGAAAGAGAGACCCAGTACTTC.

This clone has more than one count but fewer than ten. The rearrangement links TRBV5-1 to TRBJ2-3; 11 nucleotides match TRBD2. Germline V gives CDR1 SGHRS, CDR2 YFSETQ. The CDR3 covers 15 residues. The J segment lost 6 bases and the V segment lost 3 bases, leaving 6 bases of the junction unmatched. The CDR3 sequence: CASSYNSGRVDTQYF. The CDR3 DNA reads as TGCGCCAGCAGCTACAATAGCGGGAGGGTGGATACGCAGTATTTT.

This clone has just one count. J is TRBJ2-5 and V is TRBV5-4, with D unresolved. With 4 bases removed from V and 7 bases from J, the gap between germline ends came to 8 bases. The CDR3 covers 11 residues. Germline CDR1 is SGHNT and CDR2 is YYREEE (reference sequence). CDR3 DNA sequence: TGTGCCAGCAGCCAGTCGGGGACCCAGTACTTC. Its protein is CASSQSGTQYF.

Note on this clone: Different DNA sequences within this sample yield the same CDR3. In DNA form, the CDR3 reads TGTGCCAGCAGCTTACAGGGAGGGAGCACAGATACGCAGTATTTT. Its translation: CASSLQGGSTDTQYF. The chain is built from TRBV7-2 and TRBJ2-3, with 7 bases that match TRBD2. The CDR3 totals 15 residues. Losses at the gene ends were 2 bases for V and 0 bases for J; bases not matched to a gene: 2. From germline, CDR1 is SGHTA and CDR2 FQGNSA.